These T cell receptor beta chains were read from a single sample in a study of cytomegalovirus exposure and HLA in healthy donors. Assay: immunoSEQ multiplex PCR; the TCRdb copy retains only in-frame clones and omits some. The repertoire includes 80,000 or so clones, approximately 61% of them detected once, and around 7% sits in the top ten. The sample taken for sequencing was PBMCs. The source of these receptors is a woman in her 50s in good health and CMV-seropositive. The CDR3 runs from the conserved cysteine through the conserved F or W. The D gene is left open where the match is weak. Clone sizes are given selectively: once, few, many, or a class where the clone is expanded.

TRBD2	TRBJ2-2	.	TRBV4-2	TGTGCCAGCAGCCAGGAAGAGGGAGCGGGGGGGGACACCGGGGAGCTGTTTTTT	CASSQEEGAGGDTGELFF
.	TRBJ1-4	.	TRBV28	TGTGCCGGAGGTAAAACTAATGAAAAACTGTTTTTT	CAGGKTNEKLFF
TRBD2	TRBJ2-5	.	TRBV5-6	TGTGCCAGCAGCTTGGCCTGGGGGGGGGTGTACCAAGAGACCCAGTACTTC	CASSLAWGGVYQETQYF
.	TRBJ2-2	.	TRBV27	TGTGCCGTGGGGGCGGTAGCCGGGGAGCTGTTTTTT	CAVGAVAGELFF
.	TRBJ1-3	.	TRBV28	TGTGCCAGCAGTCCCCAGTGGGTCGGGGATGCTGGAAACACCATATATTTT	CASSPQWVGDAGNTIYF
TRBD1	TRBJ2-7	.	TRBV9	TGTGCCAGCAGCGCCTCCAACAGGGGGGCCTACGAGCAGTACTTC	CASSASNRGAYEQYF
TRBD1	TRBJ2-7	once	TRBV19	TGTGCCAGTAGCTCAACTCAGGGGGCCTACGAGCAGTACTTC	CASSSTQGAYEQYF
.	TRBJ1-5	.	TRBV5-5	TGTGCCAGCAGCAGAGGGACATCCAATCAGCCCCAGCATTTT	CASSRGTSNQPQHF
.	TRBJ2-2	.	TRBV27	TGTGCCAGCACCACCGTAGCTAACACCGGGGAGCTGTTTTTT	CASTTVANTGELFF
.	TRBJ1-5	.	TRBV11-2	TGTGCCAGCAGCTTAGATAACGTGGGACAAATCAATCAGCCCCAGCATTTT	CASSLDNVGQINQPQHF
.	TRBJ2-1	.	TRBV12-5	TGTGCTAGTGGTTTGGTACTTGCGAATGAGCAGTTCTTC	CASGLVLANEQFF
.	TRBJ2-7	.	TRBV6-6	TGTGCCAGCAGTTGGGTTCGTCGGGGAGGAACCGAGCAGTACTTC	CASSWVRRGGTEQYF
.	TRBJ2-7	.	TRBV19	TGTGCCAGTAGTATTAGAGGACACGAGGAGTTCTACGAGCAGTACTTC	CASSIRGHEEFYEQYF
.	TRBJ1-4	.	TRBV5-3	TGTGCCAGATCCTCGGGGGATGCAACTAATGAAAAACTGTTTTTT	CARSSGDATNEKLFF
TRBD2	TRBJ2-1	.	TRBV4-1	TGCGCCAGCAGCCAATCTAGCGGGGGGGATGAGCAGTTCTTC	CASSQSSGGDEQFF
TRBD1	TRBJ2-1	few	TRBV5-1	TGCGCCAGCAGCTTAGACAGGGGTGAGCAGTTCTTC	CASSLDRGEQFF
.	TRBJ2-1	.	TRBV6-1	TGTGCCAGCAGTTCTCAGGGGGGAGGCTACAATGAGCAGTTCTTC	CASSSQGGGYNEQFF
.	TRBJ1-1	once	TRBV5-4	TGTGCCAGCAGCTTTGGGTCGGGGGGCCGCGGGAACACTGAAGCTTTCTTT	CASSFGSGGRGNTEAFF
TRBD1	TRBJ2-1	.	TRBV2	TGTGCCAGCTTGTTGGGACAGGCCACCAATGAGCAGTTCTTC	CASLLGQATNEQFF
.	TRBJ2-7	.	TRBV6-1	TGTGCCAGCAGTACTTACGAAGCGCAGTACTTC	CASSTYEAQYF
TRBD1	TRBJ2-3	few	TRBV15	TGTGCCACCAGCAGCGGACAGGGAGAGACAGATACGCAGTATTTT	CATSSGQGETDTQYF
TRBD1	TRBJ1-5	.	TRBV19	TGTGCCAGCAGTGCCCCTCGGACAGGCGGGCAGCCCCAGCATTTT	CASSAPRTGGQPQHF
TRBD1	TRBJ2-1	few	TRBV10-2	TGCGCCAGCAGTGTCGGGACAGGGGGTGACTCCCGGGACAATGAGCAGTTCTTC	CASSVGTGGDSRDNEQFF
.	TRBJ2-5	.	TRBV4-1	TGCGCCAGCAGCCAAGATCTCGGAGGGCGGGAGACCCAGTACTTC	CASSQDLGGRETQYF
TRBD2	TRBJ2-3	.	TRBV9	TGTGCCAGCAGCGTAGTAGCGGGGGGAACAGATACGCAGTATTTT	CASSVVAGGTDTQYF
.	TRBJ1-2	.	TRBV10-3	TGTGCCATCAGTGAGATACTTAAATTCTATGGCTACACCTTC	CAISEILKFYGYTF
TRBD1	TRBJ2-5	.	TRBV11-3	TGTGCCAGCAGCTTGGGGACAGGGACAGGGGAAGAGACCCAGTACTTC	CASSLGTGTGEETQYF
.	TRBJ2-7	.	TRBV6-6	TGTGCAACGGGGGAGGAACTTTCCCCTAACGAGCAGTACTTC	CATGEELSPNEQYF
.	TRBJ1-5	few	TRBV7-9	TGTTCCAGCAGCTTAGGAGGACATTCGGCTCAGCCCCAGCATTTT	CSSSLGGHSAQPQHF
TRBD2	TRBJ2-5	.	TRBV7-2	TGTGCCAGCAGTAAGGGAAGGGCTAGCGGGGAGGAGACCCAGTACTTC	CASSKGRASGEETQYF
.	TRBJ2-1	.	TRBV11-3	TGTGCCAGCAGCTTACTCCAACGCTCAGATGAGCAGTTCTTC	CASSLLQRSDEQFF
.	TRBJ1-4	.	TRBV5-1	TGCGCCAGCAGTCAGGGTGTGACTAATGAAAAACTGTTTTTT	CASSQGVTNEKLFF
TRBD2	TRBJ2-3	.	TRBV27	TGTGCCAGCAATGGCGGGGGGATCGCAGATACGCAGTATTTT	CASNGGGIADTQYF
TRBD1	TRBJ1-2	.	TRBV28	TGTGCCAGCAAGGGGGCAGTTGTCTATGGCTACACCTTC	CASKGAVVYGYTF
TRBD2	TRBJ2-7	few	TRBV7-3	TGTGCCACCCACGGGGGGGTCCACGAGCAGTACTTC	CATHGGVHEQYF
.	TRBJ2-7	.	TRBV14	TGTGCCAGCAGCCAAGATTTTACGTCTACCTACGAGCAGTACTTC	CASSQDFTSTYEQYF
.	TRBJ2-5	.	TRBV13	TGTGCCAGCAGCGAGGACAGATCAGAGACCCAGTACTTC	CASSEDRSETQYF
TRBD1	TRBJ1-1	few	TRBV30	TGTGCCTGGAGTGGGGGACAGGGGGCGCGGGCTTTCTTT	CAWSGGQGARAFF
.	TRBJ2-5	.	TRBV18	TGTGCCAGCTCACCAGCCAGGGCGACTGATGAGACCCAGTACTTC	CASSPARATDETQYF
TRBD2	TRBJ2-5	.	TRBV7-2	TGTGCCAGCAGCCCAGGACTAGCGCAGGAGACCCAGTACTTC	CASSPGLAQETQYF
.	TRBJ2-5	.	TRBV18	TGTGCCAGCTCACCAGAGGTTCAAGAGACCCAGTACTTC	CASSPEVQETQYF
.	TRBJ2-7	.	TRBV6-1	TGTGCCAGCAGTGATCTATGGGGGGGCGAAACCTACGAGCAGTACTTC	CASSDLWGGETYEQYF
.	TRBJ2-2	.	TRBV5-5	TGTGCCAGCAGCTCCTCAGCGAGGGGGGAGCTGTTTTTT	CASSSSARGELFF
.	TRBJ1-3	.	TRBV9	TGTGCCAGCAGCGCCGCCGGGGGTCTCTCTGGAAACACCATATATTTT	CASSAAGGLSGNTIYF
.	TRBJ1-4	.	TRBV11-2	TGTGCCAGCAGCTTAGATCTTGCAGCGGCAAGAACTTTT	CASSLDLAAARTF
.	TRBJ2-7	.	TRBV25-1	TGTGCCAGCAAACAGGCCGGCGACGAGCAGTACTTC	CASKQAGDEQYF